The entry below describes one TCR beta chain. Its antigen is unknown. The sample has other DNA sequences that encode this CDR3 too. The entirety of the isolated RNA underwent reverse transcription, so expressed TCRB transcripts were sequenced. Assay used: immunoSEQ multiplex PCR; TCRdb lists only in-frame clones, some missing. The profile shows under 250,000 clones, about 30% of them singletons. Germline loops: CDR1 LNHDA, CDR2 SQIVND (reference sequence). The CDR3 runs to 14 residues. V gave up 1 base and J gave up 9 bases, with 10 bases separating them. Naive, central memory, regulatory and stem cell-like memory cells within the CD4+ compartment were sorted using CD45RO/CCR7/CD25/CD127/CD95/CD27. This sample is drawn from a study of beta chain features in type 1 diabetes. On the study more broadly: Researchers looked at some 99 million sorted cells across all samples. The study, taken as a whole, reports: Patients with Type 1 diabetes showed moderately but significantly shorter TCRB CDR3s in all four CD4+ subsets. No resolution was reached here on whether HLA type influences TCRB rearrangement.

The V call is TRBV19, the J call TRBJ1-6; a weak D match, TRBD1 (6 bases). This receptor was identified in a man younger than 45 in good health. Sequenced material: central memory CD4+ T cells from blood. CDR3 sequence (DNA): TGTGCCAGTAGTATAGGGACAGAAGGTTCACCCCTCCACTTT. Its protein is CASSIGTEGSPLHF.